The rows below give T cell receptor beta chains drawn from one sample of a study of cytomegalovirus exposure and HLA in healthy donors. Only in-frame clones appear in the TCRdb table, and some are missing; sequencing was by immunoSEQ multiplex PCR. The sample records 150,000 or so clones, 78% being singletons. Sequenced sample: PBMCs. These receptors were obtained from a woman in her thirties or forties in good health and CMV-seropositive. Each CDR3 is given with its conserved first and last residue. The order of the fields is V gene, J gene, D gene, clone size, CDR3 protein, CDR3 DNA. The D gene is left open where the match is weak. Only some rows state a clone size, as once, few, many or a class for expanded clones.

TRBV30	TRBJ1-6	TRBD1	-	CAWRDRADSPLHF	TGTGCCTGGAGGGACAGGGCTGACTCACCCCTCCACTTT
TRBV28	TRBJ1-2	-	-	CASSAQSDYHGYTF	TGTGCCAGCAGTGCCCAGTCAGACTACCATGGCTACACCTTC
TRBV5-6	TRBJ1-1	TRBD1	few	CASSWGPQGANTEAFF	TGTGCCAGCAGCTGGGGCCCACAGGGGGCAAACACTGAAGCTTTCTTT
TRBV27	TRBJ1-2	-	-	CASKRAGNYGYTF	TGTGCCAGCAAACGCGCAGGGAACTATGGCTACACCTTC
TRBV5-1	TRBJ1-3	-	-	CASSPRLDSGNTIYF	TGCGCCAGCAGCCCCCGACTGGATTCTGGAAACACCATATATTTT
TRBV6-1	TRBJ1-5	-	few	CASSDTPTEPQHF	TGTGCCAGCAGCGATACCCCCACAGAGCCCCAGCATTTT
TRBV28	TRBJ1-1	-	once	CASRIGEGGYTEAFF	TGTGCCAGCAGAATAGGGGAGGGTGGATACACTGAAGCTTTCTTT
TRBV28	TRBJ1-1	TRBD1	-	CASIVGTAEAFF	TGTGCCAGCATAGTCGGGACAGCTGAAGCTTTCTTT
TRBV7-9	TRBJ1-5	-	once	CASSLTGFPQPQHF	TGTGCCAGCAGCTTAACTGGTTTTCCACAGCCCCAGCATTTT
TRBV12-2	TRBJ2-6	-	-	CASRHDRSGANGLTF	TGTGCAAGTCGCCATGACAGGTCTGGGGCCAACGGCCTGACTTTC
TRBV2	TRBJ2-7	-	-	CASTLRRDYEQYF	TGTGCCAGCACGCTTAGGAGGGACTACGAGCAGTACTTC
TRBV27	TRBJ2-5	TRBD1	-	CASSLLGTGGQETQYF	TGTGCCAGCAGTTTATTAGGGACAGGGGGCCAAGAGACCCAGTACTTC
TRBV5-1	TRBJ1-1	-	-	CASSYTGTSNTEAFF	TGCGCCAGCAGTTATACCGGGACATCGAACACTGAAGCTTTCTTT
TRBV12-5	TRBJ1-5	-	few	CASAPGRNQPQHF	TGTGCTAGTGCCCCCGGTCGAAATCAGCCCCAGCATTTT
TRBV27	TRBJ2-3	-	-	CASSILPTDTQYF	TGTGCCAGCAGTATACTACCCACAGATACGCAGTATTTT
TRBV2	TRBJ2-3	TRBD2	once	CASTGSGADTQYF	TGTGCCAGCACCGGAAGCGGGGCAGATACGCAGTATTTT
TRBV29-1	TRBJ1-3	-	few	CSVAYSGQLLSGNTIYF	TGCAGCGTTGCATACTCCGGACAGCTCCTCTCTGGAAACACCATATATTTT
TRBV19	TRBJ2-1	TRBD2	-	CASSIGGDIVNEQFF	TGTGCCAGTAGTATTGGGGGGGATATAGTAAATGAGCAGTTCTTC
TRBV28	TRBJ2-5	TRBD2	-	CASSSPAGGPLKQETQYF	TGTGCCAGCAGTTCACCAGCGGGGGGGCCCTTAAAGCAAGAGACCCAGTACTTC
TRBV27	TRBJ1-4	-	-	CASRTAFNEKLFF	TGTGCCAGCAGGACAGCCTTTAATGAAAAACTGTTTTTT
TRBV7-9	TRBJ1-2	TRBD1	-	CASSFGTGNYGYTF	TGTGCCAGCAGCTTCGGGACAGGGAACTATGGCTACACCTTC
TRBV28	TRBJ2-2	TRBD2	few	CASTGGPGELFF	TGTGCCAGCACGGGGGGACCCGGGGAGCTGTTTTTT
TRBV2	TRBJ1-1	TRBD1	-	CARLGGGGSEAFF	TGTGCCAGGCTAGGTGGAGGGGGCTCTGAAGCTTTCTTT
TRBV2	TRBJ1-1	TRBD1	few	CASSLRGRPPEAFF	TGTGCCAGCAGTTTAAGGGGGCGCCCGCCTGAAGCTTTCTTT
TRBV28	TRBJ1-5	-	-	CASSLRDMSNQPQHF	TGTGCCAGCAGTTTGCGGGATATGAGCAATCAGCCCCAGCATTTT
TRBV6-1	TRBJ1-1	-	-	CASNRMGHTEAFF	TGTGCCAGCAATAGGATGGGGCACACTGAAGCTTTCTTT